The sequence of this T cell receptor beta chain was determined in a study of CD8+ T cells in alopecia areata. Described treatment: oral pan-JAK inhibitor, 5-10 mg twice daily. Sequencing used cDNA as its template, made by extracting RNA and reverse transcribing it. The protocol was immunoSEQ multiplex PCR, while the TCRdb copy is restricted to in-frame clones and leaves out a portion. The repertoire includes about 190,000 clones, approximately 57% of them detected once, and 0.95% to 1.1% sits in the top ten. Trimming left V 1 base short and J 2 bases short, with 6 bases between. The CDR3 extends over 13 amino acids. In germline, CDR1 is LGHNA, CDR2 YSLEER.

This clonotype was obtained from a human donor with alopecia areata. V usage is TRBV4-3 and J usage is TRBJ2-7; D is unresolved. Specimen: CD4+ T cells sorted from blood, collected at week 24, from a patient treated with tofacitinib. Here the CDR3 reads CASSQGRAYEQYF. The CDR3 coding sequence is TGCGCCAGCAGCCAAGGACGGGCCTACGAGCAGTACTTC.